The 30 T cell receptor beta chains listed next were all sequenced from one sample in a study of blood T cell repertoires in COVID-19. The assay was immunoSEQ multiplex PCR, and TCRdb's table has in-frame clones only and misses some. Of about 110,000 clones detected, about 79% appear once; the ten largest clones hold approximately 16%. Sequencing used peripheral blood. The receptor source for this set is a woman aged 80 or older with active or convalescent COVID-19.

The gene calls are TRBV11-3 and TRBJ1-1; D gene uncertain. The CDR3 runs 13 residues. The germline V gene encodes CDR1 SGHNT and CDR2 YENEEA. V shed 1 base and J shed 4 bases, with 7 bases lying between them. CDR3 nucleotides: TGTGCCAGCAGCTTAGTGGGGAGCACTGAAGCTTTCTTT. As protein: CASSLVGSTEAFF.

The chain uses TRBV29-1 and TRBJ2-5; TRBD1 matches 7 bases. The CDR3 extends over 13 amino acids. Germline-derived CDR1 and CDR2 are SQVTM and ANQGSEA. V trimming: 3 bases; J trimming: 4 bases; junction bases outside the gene matches: 5. DNA for the CDR3: TGCAGCGTTGAGAGGGGGCGTCTAGAGACCCAGTACTTC. This gives the protein CSVERGRLETQYF.

The chain carries TRBV27 and TRBJ1-2; D gene unclear. This CDR3 is built from 13 residues. CDR1 is MNHEY and CDR2 is SMNVEV in the germline V gene (reference sequence). V lost 6 bases and J lost 6, with 14 bases in between. The CDR3 DNA sequence: TGTGCCAGCAGGGGTAAGAACTATGATGGCTACACCTTC. Residues: CASRGKNYDGYTF.

The chain is built from TRBV15 and TRBJ1-2; 8 positions agree with TRBD1. This CDR3 has 14 residues. Germline V gene lookup returns CDR1 LNHNV and CDR2 YYDKDF (reference sequence). V dropped 3 bases and J dropped 4; count of bases not matched to a gene: 4. CDR3: CATSRRQGSYGYTF. The CDR3 DNA reads TGTGCCACCAGCAGGAGACAGGGGAGCTATGGCTACACCTTC.

The gene calls are TRBV5-5 and TRBJ2-6, with 9 bases matching TRBD2. Losses at the gene ends were 4 bases for V and 1 base for J; bases not matched to a gene: 3. The CDR3 sequence is 16 residues long. Germline V gives CDR1 SGHKS, CDR2 YYEKEE (reference sequence). Here the CDR3 DNA reads TGTGCCAGCAGCACGCTAGCGGGGTCTGGGGCCAACGTCCTGACTTTC. It is translated as CASSTLAGSGANVLTF.

The chain carries TRBV19 and TRBJ2-1; 9 nucleotides align to TRBD2. Germline V gene lookup returns CDR1 LNHDA and CDR2 SQIVND (reference sequence). The CDR3 is made up of 14 amino acids. The CDR3 nucleotides are TGTGCAACCCAGCGGGGGGCCAGGTACAATGAGCAGTTCTTC. Translation: CATQRGARYNEQFF.

The chain combines TRBV5-6 with TRBJ1-2, with D perhaps TRBD1 (5 bases). This CDR3 is 15 amino acids long. V gave up 1 base and J gave up 3 bases, with 13 bases separating them. Germline V gene sequence: CDR1 SGHDT, CDR2 YYEEEE. The chain's CDR3 is CASSLNRGLDYGYTF. The CDR3 DNA sequence: TGTGCCAGCAGCTTGAATAGGGGATTAGACTATGGCTACACCTTC.

This chain uses TRBV18 with TRBJ2-7, with D tentatively TRBD2 (6 bases). This CDR3 has 13 residues. CDR1 is KGHSH and CDR2 is LQKENI in the germline V gene. The V and J ends lost 2 bases and 8 bases respectively, with 13 bases between them. In DNA, the CDR3 is TGTGCCAGCTCACCAGGGGCGGGAACGAAGCAGTACTTC. Its protein product is CASSPGAGTKQYF. The entire variable domain, with the rest obtained from reference TRBV18 and TRBJ2-7, is as follows: NAGVMQNPRHLVRRRGQEARLRCSPMKGHSHVYWYRQLPEEGLKFMVYLQKENIIDESGMPKERFSAEFPKEGPSILRIQQVVRGDSAAYFCASSPGAGTKQYFGPGTRLTVT.

V and J are TRBV7-3 and TRBJ2-3; weak D call: TRBD1 (5 bases). The germline V and J ends were trimmed by 8 bases and 1 base, with 22 bases remaining between them. Germline CDR1 reads SGHTA; CDR2 reads FQGTGA. This CDR3 comprises 17 residues. In DNA, the CDR3 is TGTGCCAGCTCCCGTAGGGGCGGATCCCCCCGCACAGATACGCAGTATTTT. It codes for CASSRRGGSPRTDTQYF.

This chain joins TRBV28 and TRBJ2-3, with 9 bases that match TRBD2. This CDR3 contains 16 residues. Germline V gene sequence: CDR1 MDHEN, CDR2 SYDVKM. J gave up 7 bases and V 4 bases, and 12 bases lay outside the gene matches. Written as DNA, the CDR3 is TGTGCCAGCAGTTCATCGGGACTAGCAACCCGCAATACGCAGTATTTT. It encodes CASSSSGLATRNTQYF.

V gene TRBV13 combines with J gene TRBJ2-7; TRBD1 aligns across 9 bases. Germline V CDR1 and CDR2: PRHDT, FYEKMQ (reference sequence). This CDR3 contains 16 residues. The trim removed 4 bases at V and 3 bases at J, leaving 10 bases unmatched. The CDR3 reads CASSSEPGQGIYEQYF. The CDR3 bases are TGTGCCAGCAGCTCAGAGCCGGGACAGGGAATCTACGAGCAGTACTTC.

CDR3 nucleotides: TGTGCCAGCAGTGACGATTCCGGGGTGCAGTTCTTC. Translating gives CASSDDSGVQFF. The genes are TRBV25-1 and TRBJ2-1; D might be TRBD2 (5 bases). The V end lost 3 bases, the J end lost 12 bases, and 12 bases lay between the germline ends. Germline CDR1 MGHDK, CDR2 SYGVNS. CDR3 length: 12 amino acids.

This rearrangement joins TRBV29-1 to TRBJ2-1; D may be TRBD2 (7 bases). Trimming took off 2 bases at V and 0 bases at J, with 17 bases between the two ends. CDR1 and CDR2 from the germline V gene are SQVTM and ANQGSEA. This CDR3 comprises 17 residues. The CDR3 nucleotides read TGCAGCGTTGAACGGGGGGTCACAGGGACCTCCTACAATGAGCAGTTCTTC. Encoded protein: CSVERGVTGTSYNEQFF.

This clone has a handful of counts. The J gene is TRBJ2-5, the V gene TRBV3-1 (or the pseudogene TRBV3-2); 7 nucleotides match TRBD1. CDR1 and CDR2 from the germline V gene are LGHDT and YNNKEL (reference sequence). The CDR3 extends over 13 amino acids. Trimming cost V 4 bases and J 5 bases; bases outside gene matches: 4. CDR3 protein: CASSLVRGETQYF. The DNA for the CDR3 is TGTGCCAGCAGCCTCGTCAGGGGGGAGACCCAGTACTTC.

This sequence joins TRBV3-1 (or the pseudogene TRBV3-2) and TRBJ2-1; TRBD2 aligns across 8 bases. The CDR3 has 15 amino acids. Germline CDR1 LGHDT, CDR2 YNNKEL (reference sequence). J lost 9 bases, V lost 6 bases, and 13 bases had no gene match. The CDR3 loop is CASSRTSNSAGEQFF. CDR3 DNA: TGTGCCAGCAGTCGGACTAGCAATAGTGCCGGTGAGCAGTTCTTC.

The chain combines TRBV28 with TRBJ2-7, with TRBD1 matching 9 bases. Per the germline V gene, CDR1 is MDHEN and CDR2 is SYDVKM. CDR3 length: 15 residues. The J segment lost 5 bases and the V segment lost 5 bases, leaving 10 bases of the junction unmatched. CDR3 bases: TGTGCCAGCAGTCCCCCGGGACAGGGCGGCCACGAGCAGTACTTC. This codes for CASSPPGQGGHEQYF.

This clone has only one observation. The CDR3 here is CASSYMRHLRPKTEAFF. DNA of the CDR3: TGTGCCAGCAGCTACATGAGGCACCTAAGACCAAAAACTGAAGCTTTCTTT. The chain links TRBV7-2 to TRBJ1-1; D uncertain. Germline assignment: CDR1 SGHTA and CDR2 FQGNSA. Trimming removed 4 bases from V and 5 bases from J, with 23 bases in between. This CDR3 has 17 amino acids.

V usage is TRBV30 and J usage is TRBJ1-2, with D unresolved. Germline CDR1 and CDR2: GTSNPN and SVGIG (reference sequence). The CDR3 totals 14 residues. The V and J ends lost 0 bases and 4 bases respectively, with 12 bases between them. The CDR3 nucleotides are TGTGCCTGGAGTGTCAAGGCCGGGAGCTATGGCTACACCTTC. Translation gives CAWSVKAGSYGYTF.

V and J are TRBV18 and TRBJ2-1, with 11 bases lining up with TRBD2. Germline CDR1 and CDR2: KGHSH and LQKENI. Germline trimming cut 0 bases from V and 5 bases from J; bases unmatched to any gene: 18. The CDR3 is 21 amino acids. CDR3 bases: TGTGCCAGCTCACCACCTCGGACTAGCGGGTTAAGTACCGATGTCAACAATGAGCAGTTCTTC. It specifies CASSPPRTSGLSTDVNNEQFF.

This clone appeared a few times. The gene calls are TRBV4-2 and TRBJ2-1; D may be TRBD2 (5 bases). Germline V gene data show CDR1 as LGHNA and CDR2 as YNFKEQ. V gave up 1 base and J gave up 3 bases, with 19 bases separating them. This CDR3 has 18 amino acids. In DNA form, the CDR3 reads TGTGCCAGCAGCCAAGGGGCTGCCGGTGGGAGCGTCTACAATGAGCAGTTCTTC. Protein sequence: CASSQGAAGGSVYNEQFF.

The chain uses TRBV29-1 and TRBJ2-7, with 9 bases matching TRBD2. The CDR3 is made up of 13 amino acids. Germline CDR1 and CDR2: SQVTM and ANQGSEA. Trimming cost V 2 bases and J 4 bases; bases outside gene matches: 3. In DNA form, the CDR3 reads TGCAGCGTTGAACTAGCGGGACAATACGAGCAGTACTTC. It encodes CSVELAGQYEQYF.

The chain joins TRBV14 to TRBJ1-2; the D gene is possibly TRBD1 (5 bases). There are 13 residues in the CDR3. Germline V gene data show CDR1 as SGHDN and CDR2 as FVKESK. With 1 base removed from V and 7 bases from J, the gap between germline ends came to 10 bases. The CDR3 region is CASSQAREVGYTF. The CDR3 nucleotides read TGTGCCAGCAGCCAAGCCAGGGAGGTTGGCTACACCTTC.

This clone was observed a handful of times. The chain joins TRBV11-2 to TRBJ2-1; 8 positions agree with TRBD2. Germline loops: CDR1 SGHAT, CDR2 FQNNGV. This CDR3 contains 16 residues. The trim removed 2 bases at V and 2 bases at J, leaving 5 bases unmatched. CDR3 in DNA: TGTGCCAGCAGCTTAATGGGGACTAGTACCTACAATGAGCAGTTCTTC. Its protein product is CASSLMGTSTYNEQFF.

V is TRBV4-3 and J is TRBJ2-3; a possible D gene is TRBD2 (5 bases). The V and J ends lost 0 bases and 2 bases respectively, with 12 bases between them. The CDR3 length is 16 residues. The germline gives CDR1 LGHNA, CDR2 YSLEER. CDR3 amino acids: CASSQDRGLNTDTQYF. CDR3 DNA: TGCGCCAGCAGCCAAGATAGAGGACTGAACACAGATACGCAGTATTTT.

This clone was seen once. J is TRBJ2-2 and V is TRBV11-2; 8 positions match TRBD2. Per the germline V gene, CDR1 is SGHAT and CDR2 is FQNNGV. The ends lost 3 bases at V and 2 bases at J; junction bases unmatched: 5. The CDR3 covers 16 residues. The CDR3 DNA reads as TGTGCCAGCAGCTTCCCTTGGACTAGCAACACCGGGGAGCTGTTTTTT. Its protein is CASSFPWTSNTGELFF. Using reference TRBV11-2 and TRBJ2-2 for the parts outside the CDR3, the full variable domain is EAGVAQSPRYKIIEKRQSVAFWCNPISGHATLYWYQQILGQGPKLLIQFQNNGVVDDSQLPKDRFSAERLKGVDSTLKIQPAKLEDSAVYLCASSFPWTSNTGELFFGEGSRLTVL.

CDR3: CASSPQTSEYNEQFF. In DNA, the CDR3 is TGTGCCAGCAGTCCTCAGACTAGCGAATACAATGAGCAGTTCTTC. The chain is built from TRBV7-3 and TRBJ2-1, with 8 positions matching TRBD2. CDR1 and CDR2 from the germline V gene are SGHTA and FQGTGA. CDR3 length: 15 amino acids. The V gene end was trimmed by 6 bases and the J gene end by 4 bases; junction bases not matched to a gene: 8.

The rearrangement joins TRBV29-1 to TRBJ2-3; unclear D gene. Germline V gives CDR1 SQVTM, CDR2 ANQGSEA. CDR3 size: 11 residues. V was pared by 6 bases and J by 0 bases, with 4 bases between. The chain's CDR3 is CSVASTDTQYF. The CDR3 bases are TGCAGCGTAGCTAGCACAGATACGCAGTATTTT.

The chain combines TRBV14 with TRBJ1-2, with D unclear. The germline CDR1 and CDR2 sequences are SGHDN and FVKESK. Trimming removed 2 bases from V and 7 bases from J, with 14 bases in between. There are 14 residues in the CDR3. The CDR3, as DNA: TGTGCCAGCAGCCAAAATGGCAGAAGTGGTGGCTACACCTTC. It codes for CASSQNGRSGGYTF.

The V gene is TRBV7-2, the J gene TRBJ2-2; TRBD2 matches 10 bases. CDR1 and CDR2 (germline): SGHTA, FQGNSA. V lost 5 bases and J lost 1; bases outside the gene matches: 4. CDR3 size: 16 residues. The DNA for the CDR3 is TGTGCCAGCAGCCCCAGACTAGCGGGGAACACCGGGGAGCTGTTTTTT. It codes for CASSPRLAGNTGELFF.

This clone turned up a few times. This chain joins TRBV6-6 and TRBJ2-7, with TRBD1 matching over 7 bases. The CDR3 covers 12 residues. Trimming took 2 bases from V and 9 from J; bases not matched to a gene: 4. Germline-derived CDR1 and CDR2 are MNHNY and SVGAGI (reference sequence). CDR3 protein: CASSYRGPAQYF. The CDR3 DNA reads TGTGCCAGCAGTTACAGGGGGCCCGCGCAGTACTTC.